The present entry profiles one T cell receptor beta chain with its context. These data come from a study of shared clonotypes between healthy human individuals. V lost 6 bases and J lost 2, with 14 bases in between. Germline V CDR1 and CDR2: MNHEY, SVGAGI. This CDR3 spans 14 amino acids. Profiling relied on immunoSEQ multiplex PCR, and the TCRdb table lists in-frame clones only, not all of them. Altogether about 480,000 clones are present, 75% to 80% being singletons, with the ten largest covering around 12%. This TCR derives from a woman aged 35 to 49 in good health. Some clones in this sample may be carry-over from other donors' samples. The rearrangement links TRBV6-5 to TRBJ2-7; D remains ambiguous. Sequenced sample: PBMCs. This CDR3 reads CASRNRGSAYEQYF. Here the CDR3 DNA reads TGTGCCAGCAGAAACAGAGGATCAGCCTACGAGCAGTACTTC.